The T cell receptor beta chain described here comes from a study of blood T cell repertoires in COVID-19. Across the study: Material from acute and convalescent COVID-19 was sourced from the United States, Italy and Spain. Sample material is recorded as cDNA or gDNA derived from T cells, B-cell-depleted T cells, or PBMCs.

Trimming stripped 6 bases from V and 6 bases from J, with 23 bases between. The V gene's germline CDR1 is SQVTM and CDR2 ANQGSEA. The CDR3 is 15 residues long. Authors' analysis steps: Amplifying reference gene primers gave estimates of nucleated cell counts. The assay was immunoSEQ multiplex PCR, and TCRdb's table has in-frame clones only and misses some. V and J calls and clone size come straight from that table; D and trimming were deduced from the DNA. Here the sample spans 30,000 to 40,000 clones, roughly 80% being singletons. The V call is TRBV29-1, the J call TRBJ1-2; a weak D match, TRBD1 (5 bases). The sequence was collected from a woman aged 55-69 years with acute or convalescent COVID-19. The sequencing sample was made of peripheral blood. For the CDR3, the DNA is TGCAGCGTCCCCCTTTGGGGGGGACGGCTGGATGGCTACACCTTC. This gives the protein CSVPLWGGRLDGYTF.